Below are 5 T cell receptor beta chains sequenced from a single sample in a study of blood T cells in healthy people across ages. The use of a sample-barcoded 5' primer and a J-beta primer mix characterized a second PCR of roughly 6 to 11 cycles. Each CDR3 protein gets one entry after TCRdb re-called the 5' RACE reads with MiXCR. The profile covers some 640,000 distinct CDR3 sequences, with about 30% appearing a single time and 15% to 18% taken by the ten largest. Sequencing was carried out using blood. The receptors derive from an elderly woman in good health.

About this clonotype itself: A much more abundant neighbour one base away suggests this may be a read error. CDR3 DNA sequence: TGTGCCATGGGCGGGGGGGCCCCTAACACAGATACGCAGTATTTT. Translation: CAMGGGAPNTDTQYF. The chain employs TRBV10-3 and TRBJ2-3; 9 positions agree with TRBD2. This CDR3 spans 15 amino acids. Germline lookup yields CDR1 ENHRY and CDR2 SYGVKD. V shed 9 bases and J 2 bases; nucleotides not matched to a gene: 9.

This clonotype has just a few counts. V gene TRBV2 combines with J gene TRBJ2-7; no reliable D call. Germline values: CDR1 SNHLY, CDR2 FYNNEI. V lost 7 bases and J lost 6, with 10 bases in between. The CDR3 has 11 amino acids. CDR3 nucleotide sequence: TGTGCCAGCAATTGGGCGGCCGAGCAGTACTTC. Amino acid sequence: CASNWAAEQYF.

This clonotype came up a few times. Possible read error: a much larger clone is one base away. This sequence joins TRBV12-3 or TRBV12-4 and TRBJ2-3; 14 nucleotides match TRBD2. This CDR3 has 17 amino acids. With 6 bases clipped from V and 4 bases from J, the junction kept 9 bases outside the gene matches. The CDR3 region has the DNA TGTGCCAGCAGCCTCCTAGGACTAGCGGGGGGCGCAGATACGCAGTATTTT. As protein: CASSLLGLAGGADTQYF.

The chain links TRBV7-2 to TRBJ1-1; D remains ambiguous. In germline, CDR1 is SGHTA, CDR2 FQGNSA. The CDR3 covers 12 residues. V dropped 8 bases and J dropped 3 bases, with 10 bases sitting between them. This chain's CDR3 is CASGPFYTEAFF. Written as DNA, the CDR3 is TGTGCCAGCGGCCCATTCTACACTGAAGCTTTCTTT.

This clonotype showed up just a few times. Since a much larger clone is just one base distant, this may be a read error. The chain employs TRBV7-9 and TRBJ2-3, with no clear D. Per germline, CDR1 SEHNR and CDR2 FQNEAQ (reference sequence). The CDR3 loop spans 14 amino acids. The CDR3 DNA is TGTTCCAGCAGCTTAGTAGGGTCTACAGATACGCAGTATTTT. Amino acids: CSSSLVGSTDTQYF.